This T cell receptor beta chain comes out of a study of T cell responses to AZD1222 COVID-19 vaccine. Note on this clone: What it binds is not known.

The study, taken as a whole, reports: Repertoires were sampled only after the peak T cell response. Just five or six AZD1222 recipients tested seropositive at baseline. Most donors were white British and more were female, and clonal diversity was possibly underestimated.

V lost 4 bases to trimming and J lost 4 bases; unmatched junction nucleotides: 2. The CDR3 loop spans 14 amino acids. Germline V gene data show CDR1 as SGHRS and CDR2 as YFSETQ. Profiling relied on immunoSEQ multiplex PCR, and the TCRdb table lists in-frame clones only, not all of them. The sample gives under 200,000 clones, approximately 90% of which show up once; more than 1.3% is in the top ten. This chain uses TRBV5-1 with TRBJ1-4; 9 bases line up with TRBD1. The starting material was peripheral blood, obtained on day 0 of AZD1222 vaccination. The source of this sequence is an adult in good health. The DNA of the CDR3 is TGCGCCAGCAGCGTGGGACAGGGTAATGAAAAACTGTTTTTT. Translated: CASSVGQGNEKLFF. The complete variable domain, with remaining parts taken from reference TRBV5-1 and TRBJ1-4, reads KAGVTQTPRYLIKTRGQQVTLSCSPISGHRSVSWYQQTPGQGLQFLFEYFSETQRNKGNFPGRFSGRQFSNSRSEMNVSTLELGDSALYLCASSVGQGNEKLFFGSGTQLSVL.